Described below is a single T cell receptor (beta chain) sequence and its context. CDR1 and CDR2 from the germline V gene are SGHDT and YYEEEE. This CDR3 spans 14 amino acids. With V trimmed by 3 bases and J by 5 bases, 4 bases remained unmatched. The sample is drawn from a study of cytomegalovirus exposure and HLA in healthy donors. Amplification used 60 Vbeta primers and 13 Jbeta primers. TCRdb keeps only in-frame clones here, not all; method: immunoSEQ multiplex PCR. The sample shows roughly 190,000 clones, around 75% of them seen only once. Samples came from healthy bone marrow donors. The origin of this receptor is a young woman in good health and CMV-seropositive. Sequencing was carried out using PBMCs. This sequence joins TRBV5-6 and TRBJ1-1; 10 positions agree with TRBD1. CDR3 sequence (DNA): TGTGCCAGCAGCTGGGGACAGGGGAGGACTGAAGCTTTCTTT. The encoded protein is CASSWGQGRTEAFF.